The 26 T cell receptor beta chains in this list originate from one sample, sequenced in a study of blood T cell repertoires in COVID-19. Measured with immunoSEQ multiplex PCR; TCRdb has only the in-frame clones, and not every one. Counted here are hundreds of thousands of clones, more than 70% occurring once; the ten biggest clones make up 2.1%. The specimen sequenced was peripheral blood. The receptor set was obtained from a woman in her 40s who had recovered from COVID-19.

The chain uses TRBV14 and TRBJ1-2, with 9 bases fitting TRBD1. Germline assignment: CDR1 SGHDN and CDR2 FVKESK. The V and J ends lost 6 bases and 4 bases, in that order; junction bases with no gene match: 9. The CDR3 is 15 residues long. The CDR3 DNA is TGTGCCAGCAGGCGGACAGGGGAAACCACCTATGGCTACACCTTC. This translates into CASRRTGETTYGYTF.

The chain combines TRBV3-1 (or the pseudogene TRBV3-2) with TRBJ2-7, with D perhaps matching TRBD2 (6 bases). Per the germline V gene, CDR1 is LGHDT and CDR2 is YNNKEL (reference sequence). Trimming pared 1 base from V and 4 bases from J, leaving 14 bases between. The CDR3 has 15 amino acids. CDR3: CASSQVAGSPYEQYF. The DNA for the CDR3 is TGTGCCAGCAGCCAAGTTGCGGGGTCGCCTTACGAGCAGTACTTC.

V usage is TRBV7-2 and J usage is TRBJ2-7; 14 nucleotides agree with TRBD2. Trimming cost V 5 bases and J 2 bases; bases outside gene matches: 5. This CDR3 is 16 amino acids long. Germline V gives CDR1 SGHTA, CDR2 FQGNSA. This chain's CDR3 is CASSGRTSGGPYEQYF. The CDR3 DNA sequence: TGTGCCAGCAGCGGGCGGACTAGCGGGGGGCCCTACGAGCAGTACTTC. Based on the CDR3 plus reference TRBV7-2 and TRBJ2-7, the full variable domain is GAGVSQSPSNKVTEKGKDVELRCDPISGHTALYWYRQSLGQGLEFLIYFQGNSAPDKSGLPSDRFSAERTGGSVSTLTIQRTQQEDSAVYLCASSGRTSGGPYEQYFGPGTRLTVT.

The CDR3 loop reads CAISPVPGTSEFNFNEQFF. CDR3 in DNA: TGTGCCATCAGTCCAGTGCCCGGGACTAGCGAGTTTAACTTCAATGAGCAGTTCTTC. V gene TRBV10-3 combines with J gene TRBJ2-1; 10 positions match TRBD2. The CDR3 has 19 amino acids. V was pared by 5 bases and J by 6 bases, with 19 bases of the junction left unmatched. The germline CDR1 and CDR2 sequences are ENHRY and SYGVKD.

This chain connects TRBV18 to TRBJ2-7; 7 nucleotides align to TRBD1. Germline CDR1 and CDR2: KGHSH and LQKENI. The CDR3 sequence is 15 residues long. V was clipped by 1 base and J by 4 bases; unmatched bases: 7. DNA of the CDR3: TGTGCCAGCTCACCACAGGGACAGTTGACTTACGAGCAGTACTTC. Translation: CASSPQGQLTYEQYF.

V usage is TRBV6-6 and J usage is TRBJ2-6; D is ambiguous. The germline CDR1 and CDR2 sequences are MNHNY and SVGAGI (reference sequence). V was pared by 7 bases and J by 2 bases, with 12 bases between. The CDR3 has 15 residues. The CDR3 spells CASNVDSPGANVLTF. In DNA form, the CDR3 reads TGTGCCAGCAACGTCGACTCCCCTGGGGCCAACGTCCTGACTTTC.

The chain recombines TRBV6-1 with TRBJ2-2; 11 bases agree with TRBD2. With 3 bases clipped from V and 7 bases from J, the junction kept 10 bases outside the gene matches. CDR3 length: 17 amino acids. Germline lookup yields CDR1 MNHNS and CDR2 SASEGT. The CDR3 is CASSELLAGEDHGELFF. CDR3 nucleotide sequence: TGTGCCAGCAGTGAGCTACTAGCGGGGGAGGATCACGGGGAGCTGTTTTTT.

The chain recombines TRBV6-6 with TRBJ1-6; no clear D gene. Trimming took off 5 bases at V and 7 bases at J, with 12 bases between the two ends. CDR3 length: 14 residues. Germline V gene data show CDR1 as MNHNY and CDR2 as SVGAGI (reference sequence). CDR3 in amino acids: CASSRDGLNSPLHF. The CDR3 coding sequence is TGTGCCAGCAGTAGAGACGGACTAAATTCACCCCTCCACTTT.

The chain carries TRBV27 and TRBJ2-1; D may be TRBD2 (5 bases). Trimming cost V 0 bases and J 1 base, with 10 bases left between them. The germline V gene has CDR1 MNHEY and CDR2 SMNVEV (reference sequence). The CDR3 is 16 amino acids. Here the CDR3 DNA reads TGTGCCAGCAGTTTATCGCAGCGGTGGTCCTACAATGAGCAGTTCTTC. This codes for CASSLSQRWSYNEQFF.

The chain joins TRBV10-3 to TRBJ1-6, with 8 bases identical to TRBD1. The germline V gene encodes CDR1 ENHRY and CDR2 SYGVKD. V shed 6 bases, J shed 5 bases, and the junction held 6 bases outside the gene matches. The CDR3 loop spans 15 amino acids. CDR3 sequence reads: CAISDRGVDNSPLHF. CDR3 in DNA: TGTGCCATCAGCGACAGGGGCGTCGATAATTCACCCCTCCACTTT.

V is TRBV2 and J is TRBJ1-5; possible D gene TRBD1, 6 bases. The V and J ends lost 6 bases and 2 bases respectively, with 14 bases between them. Germline values: CDR1 SNHLY, CDR2 FYNNEI. The CDR3 loop spans 15 amino acids. In DNA form, the CDR3 reads TGTGCCAGCAGATACAGGGAAGGGGGCAATCAGCCCCAGCATTTT. Encoded protein: CASRYREGGNQPQHF.

The V gene is TRBV7-6, the J gene TRBJ1-2, with unresolved D. This CDR3 is 13 amino acids long. V lost 5 bases and J lost 6, with 13 bases in between. CDR1 is SGHVS and CDR2 is FNYEAQ in the germline V gene. DNA of the CDR3: TGTGCCAGCAGCCCGACTCCGAGGGATGGCTACACCTTC. Translating it yields CASSPTPRDGYTF.

The chain couples TRBV4-3 to TRBJ2-3; the D gene is possibly TRBD1 (5 bases). CDR1 is LGHNA, CDR2 YSLEER, per germline. The CDR3 contains 16 residues. V lost 0 bases and J lost 2, with 12 bases in between. The CDR3 spells CASSQERQGHTDTQYF. CDR3 nucleotides: TGCGCCAGCAGCCAAGAAAGGCAGGGTCACACAGATACGCAGTATTTT.

The V gene is TRBV9, the J gene TRBJ2-3, with TRBD2 matching over 9 bases. The CDR3 runs 16 residues. Germline V CDR1 and CDR2: SGDLS, YYNGEE. Unmatched junction bases numbered 10, after V lost 0 bases and J lost 8 bases. The CDR3 region has the DNA TGTGCCAGCAGCGTAGGGGCCAGGAGCGGGGGGACTACGCAGTATTTT. Protein sequence: CASSVGARSGGTTQYF.

The gene calls are TRBV19 and TRBJ2-1, with D possibly being TRBD1 (7 bases). This CDR3 region has 15 residues. V was cut by 3 bases and J by 2 bases, with 11 bases left in between. Germline CDR1 is LNHDA and CDR2 is SQIVND (reference sequence). The CDR3 sequence: CASSMEGTAYNEQFF. DNA for the CDR3: TGTGCCAGTAGTATGGAGGGGACAGCCTACAATGAGCAGTTCTTC. Using reference TRBV19 and TRBJ2-1 for the parts outside the CDR3, the full variable domain is DGGITQSPKYLFRKEGQNVTLSCEQNLNHDAMYWYRQDPGQGLRLIYYSQIVNDFQKGDIAEGYSVSREKKESFPLTVTSAQKNPTAFYLCASSMEGTAYNEQFFGPGTRLTVL.

The rearrangement links TRBV7-2 to TRBJ2-7, with TRBD2 as a possible D gene (5 bases). The CDR3 length is 15 residues. Germline V gene data show CDR1 as SGHTA and CDR2 as FQGNSA. The V and J ends lost 5 bases and 0 bases respectively, with 14 bases between them. CDR3 in amino acids: CASSPGSSFSYEQYF. The CDR3 DNA follows: TGTGCCAGCAGCCCTGGGAGCAGTTTCTCCTACGAGCAGTACTTC.

The chain employs TRBV7-2 and TRBJ2-7; 7 bases map to TRBD2. J gave up 3 bases and V 5 bases, and 13 bases lay outside the gene matches. Germline values: CDR1 SGHTA, CDR2 FQGNSA. CDR3 length: 16 residues. As DNA, the CDR3 is TGTGCCAGCAGCCCGACCGGGCTAGCGGCGATCTACGAGCAGTACTTC. Translating gives CASSPTGLAAIYEQYF.

V is TRBV24-1 and J is TRBJ1-1, with TRBD1 matching over 10 bases. The CDR3 contains 16 residues. After removal of 2 bases from V and 5 bases from J, the junction contained 7 bases not matched to a gene. Germline CDR1 and CDR2: KGHDR and SFDVKD. The DNA for the CDR3 is TGTGCCACCAGTGATTCCCGACAGGGGGCCAGTACTGAAGCTTTCTTT. Translated, it gives CATSDSRQGASTEAFF.

CDR3 in amino acids: CASKISTGDYYGYTF. The CDR3 DNA reads TGTGCCAGCAAAATTTCGACAGGGGACTACTATGGCTACACCTTC. The rearrangement joins TRBV7-2 to TRBJ1-2; the match to TRBD1 covers 8 bases. Germline V gives CDR1 SGHTA, CDR2 FQGNSA. The length of the CDR3 is 15 residues. After removal of 7 bases from V and 3 bases from J, the junction contained 10 bases not matched to a gene.

This chain connects TRBV25-1 to TRBJ2-7, with TRBD1 matching over 7 bases. V lost 4 bases to trimming and J lost 3 bases; unmatched junction nucleotides: 6. This CDR3 comprises 14 residues. Germline CDR1 is MGHDK and CDR2 is SYGVNS. The CDR3 DNA reads TGTGCCAGCAGTGTAACAGGGGTAAACTACGAGCAGTACTTC. Residues: CASSVTGVNYEQYF.

This clone was seen only once. The chain links TRBV2 to TRBJ2-7; a possible D gene is TRBD1 (6 bases). CDR1 is SNHLY, CDR2 FYNNEI, per germline. This CDR3 comprises 13 residues. Between the trimmed V and J ends, which lost 3 bases and 4 bases, there was a span of 10 bases. This CDR3 is CASSDQGRYEQYF. The CDR3 bases are TGTGCCAGCAGTGACCAGGGGCGGTACGAGCAGTACTTC. The variable domain in full, with the rest retrieved from reference TRBV2 and TRBJ2-7, is EPEVTQTPSHQVTQMGQEVILRCVPISNHLYFYWYRQILGQKVEFLVSFYNNEISEKSEIFDDQFSVERPDGSNFTLKIRSTKLEDSAMYFCASSDQGRYEQYFGPGTRLTVT.

The V gene is TRBV2, the J gene TRBJ2-1; possible D gene TRBD2, 6 bases. Germline CDR1 reads SNHLY; CDR2 reads FYNNEI. This CDR3 spans 14 amino acids. V lost 7 bases and J 0 bases, leaving 10 bases between the germline ends. The CDR3 DNA reads as TGTGCCAGCACAGCGGAGGGCTCCTACAATGAGCAGTTCTTC. Residues: CASTAEGSYNEQFF.

CDR3 in amino acids: CASSARRGIGEKLFF. The DNA for the CDR3 is TGTGCCAGCAGCGCTAGAAGGGGGATTGGTGAAAAACTGTTTTTT. The genes are TRBV7-8 and TRBJ1-4; perhaps TRBD1 as D (6 bases). Trimming took off 5 bases at V and 7 bases at J, with 17 bases between the two ends. The CDR3 runs to 15 residues. Per the germline V gene, CDR1 is SGHVS and CDR2 is FQNEAQ.

The V and J genes are TRBV27 and TRBJ2-7, with 10 bases fitting TRBD1. The CDR3 loop spans 14 amino acids. V shed 6 bases, J shed 4 bases, and the junction held 6 bases outside the gene matches. Germline CDR1 and CDR2: MNHEY and SMNVEV (reference sequence). The CDR3 sequence: CASRRTGGMYEQYF. CDR3 in DNA: TGTGCCAGCAGAAGGACAGGGGGTATGTACGAGCAGTACTTC.

This clone was observed a single time. The chain uses TRBV29-1 and TRBJ1-1; 7 bases line up with TRBD1. V lost 6 bases and J lost 2; bases outside the gene matches: 6. Germline-derived CDR1 and CDR2 are SQVTM and ANQGSEA. This CDR3 has 13 residues. The CDR3 bases are TGCAGCGTGGCGGACAGGCCAAACACTGAAGCTTTCTTT. Protein sequence: CSVADRPNTEAFF.

V usage is TRBV6-2 or TRBV6-3 and J usage is TRBJ2-1; possibly TRBD2 for D (5 bases). The V gene's germline CDR1 is MNHEY and CDR2 SVGEGT. The CDR3 runs 15 residues. The V end lost 0 bases, the J end lost 7 bases, and 13 bases lay between the germline ends. The CDR3 sequence: CASSYSALTGNEQFF. CDR3 nucleotide sequence: TGTGCCAGCAGTTACTCGGCTTTAACGGGAAATGAGCAGTTCTTC.